The 15 T cell receptor beta chains listed next were all sequenced from one sample in a study of shared clonotypes between healthy human individuals. Using immunoSEQ multiplex PCR, the repertoire was profiled, and TCRdb retains in-frame clones only, with some absent. The top ten clones hold approximately 0.35% of a sample with about 2.4 million clones, over 85% of them seen once. Input material: naive CD4+ T cells from PBMCs. Documented subset: CD45RA+ positively selected. These receptor sequences come from a man aged 18 to 35 in good health. Some clones in this sample may be carry-over from other donors' samples.

This clone was detected only once. Other DNA sequences in this sample translate to the same CDR3. The chain employs TRBV5-1 and TRBJ1-2; the D is unclear. V dropped 0 bases and J dropped 2 bases, with 5 bases sitting between them. CDR1 and CDR2 from the germline V gene are SGHRS and YFSETQ. The CDR3 is 13 residues long. For the CDR3, the DNA is TGCGCCAGCAGCTTGGGTGTCAACTATGGCTACACCTTC. Translating it yields CASSLGVNYGYTF.

The CDR3 nucleotides read TGCGCCAGCAGCTTGGTTATAAAGCCCAGCTCTGGGGCCAACGTCCTGACTTTC. Translating it yields CASSLVIKPSSGANVLTF. V gene TRBV5-1 combines with J gene TRBJ2-6; D is uncertain. The CDR3 length is 18 residues. Germline V lookup: CDR1 SGHRS, CDR2 YFSETQ. V lost 0 bases and J lost 0, with 13 bases in between. Using reference TRBV5-1 and TRBJ2-6 for the parts outside the CDR3, the full variable domain is KAGVTQTPRYLIKTRGQQVTLSCSPISGHRSVSWYQQTPGQGLQFLFEYFSETQRNKGNFPGRFSGRQFSNSRSEMNVSTLELGDSALYLCASSLVIKPSSGANVLTFGAGSRLTVL.

The V and J genes are TRBV6-5 and TRBJ2-2, with 7 nucleotides matching TRBD1. The ends lost 5 bases at V and 4 bases at J; junction bases unmatched: 4. The CDR3 spans 14 residues. Germline values: CDR1 MNHEY, CDR2 SVGAGI. This chain's CDR3 is CASSPDRPTGELFF. In DNA form, the CDR3 reads TGTGCCAGCAGTCCGGACAGGCCCACCGGGGAGCTGTTTTTT.

The V and J genes are TRBV29-1 and TRBJ2-1; 9 bases align to TRBD2. This CDR3 is built from 16 residues. Germline loops: CDR1 SQVTM, CDR2 ANQGSEA. The J segment lost 5 bases and the V segment lost 4 bases, leaving 12 bases of the junction unmatched. The CDR3 sequence: CSVGPPQRGADNEQFF. The CDR3 DNA follows: TGCAGCGTTGGCCCGCCCCAGCGGGGGGCCGACAATGAGCAGTTCTTC.

In this sample, this clone turned up a few times. The rearrangement uses TRBV19 and TRBJ1-1, with D possibly TRBD1 on 5 matching bases. The CDR3 runs to 14 residues. In germline, CDR1 is LNHDA, CDR2 SQIVND (reference sequence). Trimming took 10 bases from V and 4 from J, leaving 19 bases between them. CDR3: CATRSTRVSTEAFF. CDR3 bases: TGTGCCACGCGGTCAACCAGGGTGAGCACTGAAGCTTTCTTT.

Only one count was recorded for this clone. V gene TRBV7-2 combines with J gene TRBJ1-3; no reliable D call. The germline gives CDR1 SGHTA, CDR2 FQGNSA. Trimming left V 1 base short and J 0 bases short, with 7 bases between. This CDR3 is built from 15 residues. The CDR3 DNA follows: TGTGCCAGCAGCTTAGGTCCTCACTCTGGAAACACCATATATTTT. Translated: CASSLGPHSGNTIYF. Full variable domain (outside the CDR3, taken from reference TRBV7-2 and TRBJ1-3): GAGVSQSPSNKVTEKGKDVELRCDPISGHTALYWYRQSLGQGLEFLIYFQGNSAPDKSGLPSDRFSAERTGGSVSTLTIQRTQQEDSAVYLCASSLGPHSGNTIYFGEGSWLTVV.

The chain employs TRBV28 and TRBJ1-1; the D gene is possibly TRBD1 (6 bases). The V end was cut by 5 bases, the J end by 2 bases, with 18 bases between. Germline V gene sequence: CDR1 MDHEN, CDR2 SYDVKM. This CDR3 contains 16 residues. CDR3 region: CASSIGGAYFNTEAFF. The DNA of the CDR3 is TGTGCCAGCAGTATCGGGGGGGCCTATTTCAACACTGAAGCTTTCTTT. The whole variable domain, filled in from reference TRBV28 and TRBJ1-1, reads DVKVTQSSRYLVKRTGEKVFLECVQDMDHENMFWYRQDPGLGLRLIYFSYDVKMKEKGDIPEGYSVSREKKERFSLILESASTNQTSMYLCASSIGGAYFNTEAFFGQGTRLTVV.

With regard to this clone: Within the sample, other DNA sequences also encode this same CDR3. The chain links TRBV5-1 to TRBJ2-7; D ambiguous. Per the germline V gene, CDR1 is SGHRS and CDR2 is YFSETQ. V gave up 0 bases and J gave up 2 bases, with 9 bases separating them. The CDR3 loop spans 14 amino acids. The CDR3 spells CASSLEGQPYEQYF. CDR3 nucleotides: TGCGCCAGCAGCTTGGAGGGTCAGCCCTACGAGCAGTACTTC.

The chain couples TRBV7-3 to TRBJ2-1; 7 nucleotides agree with TRBD2. CDR1 and CDR2 from the germline V gene are SGHTA and FQGTGA. This CDR3 has 15 residues. Losses at the gene ends were 5 bases for V and 4 bases for J; bases not matched to a gene: 8. Written as DNA, the CDR3 is TGTGCCAGCAGCCGTACGGGGAGGGTGTACAATGAGCAGTTCTTC. It codes for CASSRTGRVYNEQFF.

This clone appeared once. V usage is TRBV2 and J usage is TRBJ2-7, with unresolved D. From germline, CDR1 is SNHLY and CDR2 FYNNEI. V was cut by 10 bases and J by 2 bases, with 18 bases left in between. The CDR3 spans 14 residues. CDR3 sequence reads: CAMRRTAGPYEQYF. DNA for the CDR3: TGTGCCATGCGAAGGACCGCCGGACCCTACGAGCAGTACTTC. The full variable domain, in which reference TRBV2 and TRBJ2-7 provide the parts outside the CDR3, is EPEVTQTPSHQVTQMGQEVILRCVPISNHLYFYWYRQILGQKVEFLVSFYNNEISEKSEIFDDQFSVERPDGSNFTLKIRSTKLEDSAMYFCAMRRTAGPYEQYFGPGTRLTVT.

The chain joins TRBV19 to TRBJ2-1, with D possibly being TRBD2 (5 bases). In germline, CDR1 is LNHDA, CDR2 SQIVND (reference sequence). There are 11 residues in the CDR3. Trimming took off 4 bases at V and 10 bases at J, with 8 bases between the two ends. The CDR3 DNA follows: TGTGCCAGTAGTACAACGGGGGAGCAGTTCTTC. It codes for CASSTTGEQFF.

This clone has just one count. This chain connects TRBV7-3 to TRBJ2-5, with TRBD2 as a possible D gene (5 bases). With 0 bases removed from V and 7 bases from J, the gap between germline ends came to 12 bases. CDR1 and CDR2 (germline): SGHTA, FQGTGA. This CDR3 region has 14 residues. The CDR3 spells CASSLTAGTMTQYF. CDR3 sequence (DNA): TGTGCCAGCAGCTTAACGGCGGGCACAATGACCCAGTACTTC.

The chain has TRBV11-1 and TRBJ2-3; TRBD2 agrees at 9 bases. V lost 6 bases to trimming and J lost 0 bases; unmatched junction nucleotides: 7. The germline gives CDR1 SGHAT, CDR2 FQDESV (reference sequence). This CDR3 is built from 16 residues. CDR3 loop: CASRQALAGSTDTQYF. CDR3 DNA sequence: TGTGCCAGCAGACAAGCACTAGCGGGCAGCACAGATACGCAGTATTTT.

This clone appeared once. This chain links TRBV5-5 with TRBJ2-7; 10 bases line up with TRBD1. The length of the CDR3 is 15 residues. The trim removed 0 bases at V and 6 bases at J, leaving 6 bases unmatched. The germline gives CDR1 SGHKS, CDR2 YYEKEE (reference sequence). The CDR3 region has the DNA TGTGCCAGCAGCTTGGCATCCAGGACAGGGGGCGAGCAGTACTTC. Protein sequence: CASSLASRTGGEQYF.

As regards this clone: Other DNA sequences in the same sample also yield this CDR3. The gene calls are TRBV7-8 and TRBJ1-5; 7 bases line up with TRBD1. Germline V gene sequence: CDR1 SGHVS, CDR2 FQNEAQ. V lost 3 bases to trimming and J lost 4 bases; unmatched junction nucleotides: 3. The CDR3 covers 14 residues. CDR3 residues: CASSLTGLNQPQHF. The CDR3 coding sequence is TGTGCCAGCAGCTTGACAGGGCTGAATCAGCCCCAGCATTTT.